These 8 T cell receptor beta chains were sequenced from one sample in a study of cytomegalovirus exposure and HLA in healthy donors. Use of 60 Vbeta and 13 Jbeta primers characterized the PCR. Profiling relied on immunoSEQ multiplex PCR, and the TCRdb table lists in-frame clones only, not all of them. The sample holds approximately 200,000 clones, over 60% seen once. The material sequenced was PBMCs. The receptors originated from a man younger than 35 in good health and CMV-seronegative.

The chain links TRBV11-2 to TRBJ2-7; no definite D call. The CDR3 spans 13 residues. Germline CDR1 SGHAT, CDR2 FQNNGV. Trimming cost V 3 bases and J 1 base, with 7 bases left between them. CDR3: CASSFRISYEQYF. Written as DNA, the CDR3 is TGTGCCAGCAGCTTCAGGATTTCCTACGAGCAGTACTTC.

The chain joins TRBV6-6 to TRBJ2-7; 8 bases are shared with TRBD1. After removal of 4 bases from V and 3 bases from J, the junction contained 11 bases not matched to a gene. Looked up from germline, CDR1 is MNHNY and CDR2 is SVGAGI (reference sequence). The CDR3 consists of 16 residues. Written as DNA, the CDR3 is TGTGCCAGCAGTTCTCCCCAGGGGGCAGGGGACTACGAGCAGTACTTC. It yields the protein CASSSPQGAGDYEQYF.

The chain employs TRBV7-8 and TRBJ2-2; D is ambiguous. Germline-derived CDR1 and CDR2 are SGHVS and FQNEAQ. V shed 3 bases and J shed 0 bases, with 5 bases lying between them. There are 14 residues in the CDR3. The CDR3 reads CASSLGTNTGELFF. CDR3 DNA sequence: TGTGCCAGCAGCTTGGGCACGAACACCGGGGAGCTGTTTTTT.

This chain joins TRBV6-1 and TRBJ2-7; 9 nucleotides agree with TRBD2. The V gene's germline CDR1 is MNHNS and CDR2 SASEGT. This CDR3 comprises 14 residues. Trimming took 6 bases from V and 2 from J; bases not matched to a gene: 5. The CDR3 sequence is CASRSLAGPYEQYF. CDR3 nucleotide sequence: TGTGCCAGCAGATCACTAGCGGGCCCCTACGAGCAGTACTTC.

The rearrangement links TRBV6-5 to TRBJ2-5, with D unresolved. Trimming took 2 bases from V and 2 from J, leaving 6 bases between them. Germline loops: CDR1 MNHEY, CDR2 SVGAGI. This CDR3 comprises 13 residues. The CDR3 loop reads CASSYELQETQYF. CDR3 in DNA: TGTGCCAGCAGTTACGAACTGCAAGAGACCCAGTACTTC.

The rearrangement joins TRBV6-4 to TRBJ2-5; D possibly corresponds to TRBD1 (5 bases). CDR3 length: 13 residues. The V end was cut by 2 bases, the J end by 5 bases, with 9 bases between. CDR1 and CDR2 (germline): MRHNA, SNTAGT. CDR3 in amino acids: CASSDQKGETQYF. The CDR3 DNA is TGTGCCAGCAGTGACCAAAAGGGGGAGACCCAGTACTTC.

The chain recombines TRBV27 with TRBJ2-7, with 8 bases identical to TRBD2. This CDR3 is 12 amino acids long. J gave up 7 bases and V 11 bases, and 10 bases lay outside the gene matches. The germline CDR1 and CDR2 sequences are MNHEY and SMNVEV (reference sequence). CDR3 nucleotide sequence: TGTGCCGTCCGCGGGGCTAGCGGGGAGCAGTACTTC. This codes for CAVRGASGEQYF.

The gene calls are TRBV5-1 and TRBJ1-3; no firm D call. The CDR3 totals 15 residues. The V and J ends lost 0 bases and 0 bases respectively, with 7 bases between them. Germline CDR1 reads SGHRS; CDR2 reads YFSETQ. CDR3 region: CASSLVGSSGNTIYF. The CDR3 coding sequence is TGCGCCAGCAGCTTGGTCGGGAGCTCTGGAAACACCATATATTTT.